The T cell receptor (beta chain) described here comes from a study of T cell repertoires in cytomegalovirus infection (dated by TCRdb to about 2019). A note on the overall study: The peptide stimulations were aimed at well-studied HLA-B-restricted epitopes as well as recently identified HLA-C-restricted CMV epitopes, whose presentation resists viral immunomodulation. The HLA type of each donor mattered for the analysis, because public TCR beta signatures pointed to carriage of CMV infection along with the matching HLA type. Paper-wide results and their limitations: The ex vivo response was dominated by HLA-C-restricted CMV-specific TCR beta clonotypes, which also provided the single most frequent clonotype in two of eight donors. Carriers of CMV infection plus the relevant HLA type were discriminated by the cumulative frequency of public TCR beta family members in the study cohort and in an independent approximately 360-donor cohort.

The treatment or condition label here, explained by the study, means: in vitro stimulation with specific CMV peptide epitopes to enrich CMV-specific T cells. This clonotype was picked up a small number of times. It has no known antigen specificity. No much larger clone is present one base from it, and per-base qualities are unavailable. The data were produced on an Illumina HiSeq 1500. TCRdb itself trimmed the public reads at Q25 with fastp, ran MiXCR and retained productive beta chains. Rows are unified per CDR3 protein, each entry keeping the most common DNA and genes. The table for this sample lists approximately 600,000 distinct CDR3 sequences; just under 40% of them were counted only once. The leading ten clones occupy about half of the sample. For this chain, trimming is 5 bases at the V end and 5 bases at the J end, and the number of junction bases without a gene match is 5. The CDR3 holds 14 amino acids from the cysteine to the phenylalanine. Here the CDR3 DNA is all that survives: 42 bases in frame from base 1. For CDR1 and CDR2, the germline V gene lists LGHNA and YSLEER.

Here the sequenced sample was cultured PBMCs, taken from culture after CMV antigen stimulation. The sequence was obtained from a human donor in good health (CMV status not recorded). Some clones in this sample may be carry-over from other donors' samples. The V and J segments used are TRBV4-3 and TRBJ1-1, with 10 middle bases fitting TRBD1. The CDR3: CASSYDRGRTEAFF. The DNA is TGCGCCAGCAGCTATGACAGGGGGCGGACTGAAGCTTTCTTT.